Shown below are 21 T cell receptor beta chains from a single sample sequenced in a study of blood T cell repertoires in COVID-19. Libraries were prepared by immunoSEQ multiplex PCR; TCRdb keeps only in-frame clonotypes and omits some of them. The sample records 150,000 to 200,000 clones, roughly 89% being singletons. The specimen was peripheral blood. The receptor set was obtained from a man over 45 with acute or convalescent COVID-19.

The V gene is TRBV5-6, the J gene TRBJ1-2, with D unresolved. The CDR3 has 13 residues. Per the germline V gene, CDR1 is SGHDT and CDR2 is YYEEEE. V was trimmed by 1 base and J by 7 bases, leaving 11 bases between them. CDR3 sequence: CASSLKGGAGYTF. DNA for the CDR3: TGTGCCAGCAGCTTGAAGGGAGGCGCTGGCTACACCTTC.

The chain uses TRBV30 and TRBJ1-5; 7 positions match TRBD1. The germline gives CDR1 GTSNPN, CDR2 SVGIG (reference sequence). V was pared by 3 bases and J by 0 bases, with 5 bases of the junction left unmatched. This CDR3 is built from 15 residues. The CDR3 is CAWSHRGNSNQPQHF. DNA for the CDR3: TGTGCCTGGAGCCACAGGGGTAATAGCAATCAGCCCCAGCATTTT.

There are a few counts of this clone. The V call is TRBV7-2, the J call TRBJ2-3; no clear D gene. From germline, CDR1 is SGHTA and CDR2 FQGNSA. Trimming took off 3 bases at V and 0 bases at J, with 7 bases between the two ends. The CDR3 runs 14 residues. The DNA for the CDR3 is TGTGCCAGCAGCTTTGGCGGAAGCACAGATACGCAGTATTTT. It codes for CASSFGGSTDTQYF.

The chain couples TRBV7-2 to TRBJ2-3; 12 bases agree with TRBD2. The germline V gene has CDR1 SGHTA and CDR2 FQGNSA. V was clipped by 5 bases and J by 5 bases; unmatched bases: 8. This CDR3 comprises 16 residues. The CDR3 DNA sequence: TGTGCCAGCAGCCCCAGACTAGCGGGAGTGGTAGATACGCAGTATTTT. Amino acids: CASSPRLAGVVDTQYF. Variable domain in full (rest from reference TRBV7-2 and TRBJ2-3): GAGVSQSPSNKVTEKGKDVELRCDPISGHTALYWYRQSLGQGLEFLIYFQGNSAPDKSGLPSDRFSAERTGGSVSTLTIQRTQQEDSAVYLCASSPRLAGVVDTQYFGPGTRLTVL.

The chain joins TRBV18 to TRBJ2-3; 7 bases are a match to TRBD1. The V and J ends lost 3 bases and 4 bases, in that order; junction bases with no gene match: 4. The CDR3 totals 14 residues. Germline assignment: CDR1 KGHSH and CDR2 LQKENI. The CDR3 nucleotides read TGTGCCAGCTCACCTCGACAGGGCCCAGATACGCAGTATTTT. It encodes CASSPRQGPDTQYF.

The chain uses TRBV19 and TRBJ1-6; weak D call: TRBD1 (5 bases). This CDR3 is built from 17 residues. V lost 3 bases to trimming and J lost 3 bases, with 15 bases between them. Germline CDR1 and CDR2: LNHDA and SQIVND (reference sequence). The CDR3 region is CASSMGRRLSYNSPLHF. In DNA form, the CDR3 reads TGTGCCAGTAGTATGGGGCGTCGGCTAAGCTATAATTCACCCCTCCACTTT.

The chain links TRBV12-3 or TRBV12-4 to TRBJ2-7, with TRBD1 as a possible D gene (5 bases). Trimming removed 6 bases at V and 6 bases at J, with 15 bases between. The CDR3 covers 13 residues. CDR3 bases: TGTGCCAGCAGAAGGGCAGGGAAAGGCGAGCAGTACTTC. As protein: CASRRAGKGEQYF.

V usage is TRBV3-1 (or the pseudogene TRBV3-2) and J usage is TRBJ1-2, with 10 bases lining up with TRBD1. Germline V gene lookup returns CDR1 LGHDT and CDR2 YNNKEL (reference sequence). After removal of 1 base from V and 10 bases from J, the junction contained 15 bases not matched to a gene. The CDR3 runs 17 residues. Here the CDR3 reads CASSQGSGGGQGLDYTF. The CDR3 coding sequence is TGTGCCAGCAGCCAAGGTTCGGGTGGGGGACAGGGGTTAGACTACACCTTC.

This clone was recorded only once. This sequence joins TRBV11-2 and TRBJ2-1; D ambiguous. The CDR3 consists of 13 residues. Germline V gene data show CDR1 as SGHAT and CDR2 as FQNNGV. The V gene lost 1 base and the J gene lost 5 bases, with 6 bases spanning the gap. The CDR3 nucleotides are TGTGCCAGCAGCTTAGGGGCGAACAATGAGCAGTTCTTC. This gives the protein CASSLGANNEQFF.

This clone was detected a few times. V and J are TRBV9 and TRBJ1-6; perhaps TRBD1 as D (6 bases). The CDR3 has 14 residues. Trimming left V 4 bases short and J 4 bases short, with 9 bases between. Germline V gives CDR1 SGDLS, CDR2 YYNGEE. The CDR3 DNA sequence: TGTGCCAGCAGCCAAGGACAGTATAATTCACCCCTCCACTTT. Encoded protein: CASSQGQYNSPLHF. Based on the CDR3 plus reference TRBV9 and TRBJ1-6, the full variable domain is DSGVTQTPKHLITATGQRVTLRCSPRSGDLSVYWYQQSLDQGLQFLIQYYNGEERAKGNILERFSAQQFPDLHSELNLSSLELGDSALYFCASSQGQYNSPLHFGNGTRLTVT.

There are a few counts of this clone. The same CDR3 also results from other DNA sequences found in this sample. The J gene is TRBJ2-7, the V gene TRBV7-2; tentative D call: TRBD2 (6 bases). The CDR3 is 14 amino acids. The germline V gene has CDR1 SGHTA and CDR2 FQGNSA. V was shortened by 0 bases and J by 3 bases, with 9 bases between the two germline ends. CDR3 nucleotide sequence: TGTGCCAGCAGCTTAGCAGGAGGGAACTACGAGCAGTACTTC. Its protein product is CASSLAGGNYEQYF.

The chain links TRBV6-5 to TRBJ1-1; maybe TRBD1 (6 bases). Trimming took 6 bases from V and 1 from J, leaving 12 bases between them. This CDR3 comprises 14 residues. Germline V CDR1 and CDR2: MNHEY, SVGAGI. The CDR3 loop is CASRPGQQNTEAFF. DNA for the CDR3: TGTGCCAGCAGACCCGGACAGCAGAACACTGAAGCTTTCTTT.

J is TRBJ2-5 and V is TRBV5-4; D perhaps matches TRBD2 (6 bases). The CDR3 consists of 17 residues. Trimming cost V 0 bases and J 4 bases, with 19 bases left between them. Germline loops: CDR1 SGHNT, CDR2 YYREEE (reference sequence). The CDR3: CASSLGGTGRNVETQYF. In DNA, the CDR3 is TGTGCCAGCAGCTTGGGCGGGACGGGCAGAAATGTAGAGACCCAGTACTTC. The full variable domain, its missing parts supplied by reference TRBV5-4 and TRBJ2-5, is ETGVTQSPTHLIKTRGQQVTLRCSSQSGHNTVSWYQQALGQGPQFIFQYYREEENGRGNFPPRFSGLQFPNYSSELNVNALELDDSALYLCASSLGGTGRNVETQYFGPGTRLLVL.

The rearrangement joins TRBV7-8 to TRBJ2-6; TRBD1 might be the D (6 bases). Trimming left V 5 bases short and J 8 bases short, with 13 bases between. The CDR3 spans 14 residues. Germline lookup yields CDR1 SGHVS and CDR2 FQNEAQ. The CDR3 is CASSLRQDSNVLTF. The CDR3 region has the DNA TGTGCCAGCAGCCTACGACAGGATTCCAACGTCCTGACTTTC.

The V and J genes are TRBV20-1 and TRBJ2-5; TRBD2 agrees at 8 bases. Per the germline V gene, CDR1 is DFQATT and CDR2 is SNEGSKA (reference sequence). The CDR3 contains 15 residues. Trimming at V came to 3 bases and at J to 1 base, leaving 7 bases not matched to a gene. As DNA, the CDR3 is TGCAGTGCTAGTAGCCTAGCGGGTAGCCAAGAGACCCAGTACTTC. Protein: CSASSLAGSQETQYF.

This clone was seen just once. This chain links TRBV28 with TRBJ2-7; 8 bases map to TRBD1. CDR1 is MDHEN and CDR2 is SYDVKM in the germline V gene. CDR3 length: 18 residues. The V gene end was trimmed by 3 bases and the J gene end by 2 bases; junction bases not matched to a gene: 15. The CDR3 loop reads CASSLMGQEGNRTYEQYF. The CDR3 region has the DNA TGTGCCAGCAGTTTGATGGGACAGGAGGGAAACCGTACCTACGAGCAGTACTTC.

By share, this clone ranks as medium-sized. This chain connects TRBV7-9 to TRBJ1-4, with 8 bases lining up with TRBD1. After removal of 1 base from V and 7 bases from J, the junction contained 14 bases not matched to a gene. Germline CDR1 and CDR2: SEHNR and FQNEAQ (reference sequence). The CDR3 runs 18 residues. CDR3 sequence reads: CASSLGQGTLPWGEKLFF. CDR3 DNA sequence: TGTGCCAGCAGCTTAGGACAGGGGACCCTCCCATGGGGTGAAAAACTGTTTTTT.

This rearrangement joins TRBV6-6 to TRBJ1-5; tentatively, D is TRBD1 (6 bases). Trimming left V 6 bases short and J 4 bases short, with 13 bases between. The CDR3 runs to 14 residues. The germline gives CDR1 MNHNY, CDR2 SVGAGI (reference sequence). CDR3 in DNA: TGTGCCAGCAGAGCAACAGGGTGGAATCAGCCCCAGCATTTT. It yields the protein CASRATGWNQPQHF.

This chain joins TRBV7-6 and TRBJ2-2, with 12 positions matching TRBD1. The CDR3 runs to 22 residues. J was trimmed by 2 bases and V by 3 bases; bases with no gene match: 19. Germline V gene sequence: CDR1 SGHVS, CDR2 FNYEAQ. This CDR3 is CASSFIRDRGQIVSPNTGELFF. CDR3 sequence (DNA): TGTGCCAGCAGCTTTATAAGGGACAGGGGGCAAATCGTCTCACCTAACACCGGGGAGCTGTTTTTT.

V is TRBV2 and J is TRBJ2-1, with 8 bases lining up with TRBD2. The trim removed 4 bases at V and 7 bases at J, leaving 27 bases unmatched. The CDR3 extends over 21 amino acids. Germline CDR1 is SNHLY and CDR2 is FYNNEI. CDR3 protein: CASSVFAPIPGRAGDRNEQFF. CDR3 sequence (DNA): TGTGCCAGCAGTGTCTTTGCGCCAATTCCAGGGAGAGCGGGAGATCGGAATGAGCAGTTCTTC. Variable domain in full (rest from reference TRBV2 and TRBJ2-1): EPEVTQTPSHQVTQMGQEVILRCVPISNHLYFYWYRQILGQKVEFLVSFYNNEISEKSEIFDDQFSVERPDGSNFTLKIRSTKLEDSAMYFCASSVFAPIPGRAGDRNEQFFGPGTRLTVL.

Note on this clone: Relative to the germline gene, one junction end is altered; a read error may explain this. The chain couples TRBV27 to TRBJ2-5; D may be TRBD1 (6 bases). The germline gives CDR1 MNHEY, CDR2 SMNVEV (reference sequence). This CDR3 has 16 amino acids. The CDR3 is CASSLSVSQGSETQYF. CDR3 nucleotides: TGTGCCAGCAGCTTATCAGTCTCACAGGGTTCTGAGACCCAGTACTTC.